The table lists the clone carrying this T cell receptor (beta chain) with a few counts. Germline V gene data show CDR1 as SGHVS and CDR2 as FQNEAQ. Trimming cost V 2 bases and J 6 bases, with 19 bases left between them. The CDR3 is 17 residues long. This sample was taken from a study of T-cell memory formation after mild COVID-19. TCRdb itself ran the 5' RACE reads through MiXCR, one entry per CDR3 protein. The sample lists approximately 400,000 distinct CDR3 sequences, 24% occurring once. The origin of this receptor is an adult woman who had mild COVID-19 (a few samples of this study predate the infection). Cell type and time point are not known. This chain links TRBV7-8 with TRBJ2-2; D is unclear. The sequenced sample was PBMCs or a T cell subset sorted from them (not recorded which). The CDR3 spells CASSLLLRPNAAGELFF. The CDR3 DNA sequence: TGTGCCAGCAGCTTACTCTTGCGGCCAAACGCAGCCGGGGAGCTGTTTTTT.